The 10 T cell receptor beta chains reported below all come from one sample, sequenced in a study of blood T cells in healthy people across ages. Next came a second PCR, run for roughly 6 to 11 cycles, which used a sample-barcoded 5' primer along with a J-beta primer mix. TCRdb analysed the 5' RACE reads with MiXCR anew, one entry per CDR3 protein. The sample consists of over 300,000 distinct CDR3 sequences, 52% of them appearing once. The sample consisted of blood. The receptors derive from a man aged 60-69 years in good health.

This clonotype was recorded once. The chain is built from TRBV28 and TRBJ2-7; weak D call: TRBD1 (5 bases). V was clipped by 6 bases and J by 3 bases, with 9 bases between them. The V gene's germline CDR1 is MDHEN and CDR2 SYDVKM. The CDR3 has 12 residues. CDR3 loop: CASRGDVYEQYF. CDR3 DNA: TGTGCCAGCAGAGGGGATGTCTACGAGCAGTACTTC.

The chain links TRBV29-1 to TRBJ2-1, with D unclear. The CDR3 loop spans 11 amino acids. V lost 4 bases and J lost 4, with 5 bases in between. Germline CDR1 reads SQVTM; CDR2 reads ANQGSEA. CDR3 DNA: TGCAGCGTTGGGCAGTACAATGAGCAGTTCTTC. Translating it yields CSVGQYNEQFF.

In its sample, this clonotype was seen a few times. The rearrangement joins TRBV6-6 to TRBJ2-4; unclear D gene. CDR1 and CDR2 from the germline V gene are MNHNY and SVGAGI (reference sequence). V lost 6 bases, J lost 0 bases, and 12 bases lay in between. The CDR3 spans 15 residues. CDR3 residues: CASSSDRGAKNIQYF. CDR3 DNA sequence: TGTGCCAGCAGCTCGGATAGAGGAGCCAAAAACATTCAGTACTTC.

The chain combines TRBV5-1 with TRBJ2-7, with TRBD2 matching 7 bases. V trimming: 1 base; J trimming: 1 base; junction bases outside the gene matches: 14. Germline V gives CDR1 SGHRS, CDR2 YFSETQ. This CDR3 has 18 residues. The CDR3 reads CASSLRSATSAKSYEQYF. In nucleotides, the CDR3 is TGCGCCAGCAGCTTGAGGTCGGCTACTAGCGCGAAATCCTACGAGCAGTACTTC.

A few counts support this clonotype. The rearrangement uses TRBV7-9 and TRBJ2-3; D remains unclear. The CDR3 totals 13 residues. Germline V gives CDR1 SEHNR, CDR2 FQNEAQ (reference sequence). Trimming cost V 6 bases and J 0 bases, with 7 bases left between them. The CDR3 DNA reads TGTGCCAGCAGGACGGCCAGCACAGATACGCAGTATTTT. This sequence encodes CASRTASTDTQYF.

Regarding this clonotype: This could be a read error, since a much larger clone is one nucleotide away. V gene TRBV20-1 combines with J gene TRBJ2-6, with D possibly TRBD2 on 5 matching bases. This CDR3 has 17 amino acids. Per the germline V gene, CDR1 is DFQATT and CDR2 is SNEGSKA (reference sequence). Trimming shortened V by 4 bases and J by 0 bases, and 16 bases separated the two germline ends. The CDR3 DNA reads as TGCAGTGCTATAGTGGGAGCCCACCTCTCTGGGGCCAACGTCCTGACTTTC. This encodes CSAIVGAHLSGANVLTF.

The V gene is TRBV18, the J gene TRBJ2-1, with D perhaps matching TRBD1 (5 bases). CDR1 and CDR2 from the germline V gene are KGHSH and LQKENI. CDR3 length: 15 residues. Trimming removed 2 bases at V and 5 bases at J, with 13 bases between. DNA for the CDR3: TGTGCCAGCTCACCAAGGACCACAGGCCACAATGAGCAGTTCTTC. Amino acids: CASSPRTTGHNEQFF.

The chain combines TRBV4-2 with TRBJ2-3, with TRBD1 matching over 10 bases. Looked up from germline, CDR1 is LGHNA and CDR2 is YNFKEQ. Unmatched junction bases numbered 2, after V lost 1 base and J lost 4 bases. CDR3 length: 15 residues. The CDR3 reads CASSQAGQGPDTQYF. For the CDR3, the DNA is TGTGCCAGCAGCCAAGCGGGACAGGGGCCAGATACGCAGTATTTT.

This clonotype came up a few times. The chain is built from TRBV5-6 and TRBJ2-7; 10 bases agree with TRBD2. The CDR3 spans 17 residues. Germline CDR1 is SGHDT and CDR2 is YYEEEE. V shed 0 bases and J 3 bases; nucleotides not matched to a gene: 9. Written as DNA, the CDR3 is TGTGCCAGCAGCTTGGGCGACCGCCGACTAGCGGGCTACGAGCAGTACTTC. Translating gives CASSLGDRRLAGYEQYF.

This clonotype came up a few times. The chain employs TRBV4-2 and TRBJ2-7, with D unresolved. Near its end, the DNA agrees better with TRBJ2-4, so the J call may be wrong. The germline gives CDR1 LGHNA, CDR2 YNFKEQ. The CDR3 loop spans 15 amino acids. The CDR3 DNA reads as TGTGCCAGCAGCCAAGATGGTCAAAACCGAAACATTCAGTACTTC. Its protein product is CASSQDGQNRNIQYF.